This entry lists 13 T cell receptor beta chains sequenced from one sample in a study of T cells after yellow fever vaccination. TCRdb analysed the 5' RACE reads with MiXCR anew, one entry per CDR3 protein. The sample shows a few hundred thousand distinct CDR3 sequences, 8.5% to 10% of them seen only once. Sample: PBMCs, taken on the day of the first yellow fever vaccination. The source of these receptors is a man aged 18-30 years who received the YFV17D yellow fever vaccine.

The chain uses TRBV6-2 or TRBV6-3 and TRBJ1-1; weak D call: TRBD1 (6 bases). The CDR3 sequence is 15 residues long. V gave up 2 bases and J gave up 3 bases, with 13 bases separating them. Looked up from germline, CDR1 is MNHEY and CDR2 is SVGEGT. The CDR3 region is CASSYGQNEDTEAFF. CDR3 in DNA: TGTGCCAGCAGTTACGGACAGAACGAGGACACTGAAGCTTTCTTT.

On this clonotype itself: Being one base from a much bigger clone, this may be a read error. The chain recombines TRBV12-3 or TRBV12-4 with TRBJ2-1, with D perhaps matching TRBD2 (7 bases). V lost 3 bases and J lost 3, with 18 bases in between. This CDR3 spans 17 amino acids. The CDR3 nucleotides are TGTGCCAGCAGTTTGAGTTCGGGGGGCAAAAACTACAATGAGCAGTTCTTC. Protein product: CASSLSSGGKNYNEQFF.

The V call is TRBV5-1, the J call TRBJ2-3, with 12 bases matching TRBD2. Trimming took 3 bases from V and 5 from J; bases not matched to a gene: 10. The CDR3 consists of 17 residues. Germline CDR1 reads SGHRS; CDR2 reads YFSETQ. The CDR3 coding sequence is TGCGCCAGCAGCTCGGGACTAGCGGGTCCCGACAAAGATACGCAGTATTTT. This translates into CASSSGLAGPDKDTQYF.

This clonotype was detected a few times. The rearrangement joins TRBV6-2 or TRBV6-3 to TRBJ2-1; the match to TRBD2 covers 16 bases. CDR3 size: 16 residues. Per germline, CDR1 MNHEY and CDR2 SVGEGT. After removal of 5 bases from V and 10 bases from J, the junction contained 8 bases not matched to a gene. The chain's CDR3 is CASSTGTSGGAREQFF. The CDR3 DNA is TGTGCCAGCAGTACCGGGACTAGCGGGGGGGCCAGAGAGCAGTTCTTC.

CDR3 region: CASSQDPTYEQYV. The CDR3 DNA reads TGTGCCAGCAGCCAGGACCCAACCTACGAGCAGTACGTC. This sequence joins TRBV7-9 and TRBJ2-7; D remains unclear. CDR1 is SEHNR, CDR2 FQNEAQ, per germline (reference sequence). The CDR3 loop spans 13 amino acids. V gave up 5 bases and J gave up 2 bases, with 10 bases separating them.

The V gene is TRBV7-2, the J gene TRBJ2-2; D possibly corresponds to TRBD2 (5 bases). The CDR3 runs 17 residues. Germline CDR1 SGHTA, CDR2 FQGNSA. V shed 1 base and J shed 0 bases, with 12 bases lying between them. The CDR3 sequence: CASSLVPRGSNTGELFF. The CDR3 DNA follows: TGTGCCAGCAGCTTAGTGCCTAGAGGGTCGAACACCGGGGAGCTGTTTTTT.

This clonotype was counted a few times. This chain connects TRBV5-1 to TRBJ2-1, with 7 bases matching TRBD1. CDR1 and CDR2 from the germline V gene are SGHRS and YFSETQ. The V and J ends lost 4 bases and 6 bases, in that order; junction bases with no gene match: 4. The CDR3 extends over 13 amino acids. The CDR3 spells CASSTGQLNEQFF. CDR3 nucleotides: TGCGCCAGCAGCACGGGACAGCTCAATGAGCAGTTCTTC.

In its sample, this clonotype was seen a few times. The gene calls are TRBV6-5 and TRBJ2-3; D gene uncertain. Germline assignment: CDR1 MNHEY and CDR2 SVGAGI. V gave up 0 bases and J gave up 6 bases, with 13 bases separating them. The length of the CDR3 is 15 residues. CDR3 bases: TGTGCCAGCAGTTACTCTGGGCAGCCTTCGGATACGCAGTATTTT. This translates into CASSYSGQPSDTQYF.

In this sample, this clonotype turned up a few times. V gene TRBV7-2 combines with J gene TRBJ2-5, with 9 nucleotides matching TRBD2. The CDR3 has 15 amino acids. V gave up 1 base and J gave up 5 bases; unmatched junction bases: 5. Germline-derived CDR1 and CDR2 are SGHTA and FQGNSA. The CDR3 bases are TGTGCCAGCAGCTTAGACGGCGGGGGGGATGAGACCCAGTACTTC. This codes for CASSLDGGGDETQYF.

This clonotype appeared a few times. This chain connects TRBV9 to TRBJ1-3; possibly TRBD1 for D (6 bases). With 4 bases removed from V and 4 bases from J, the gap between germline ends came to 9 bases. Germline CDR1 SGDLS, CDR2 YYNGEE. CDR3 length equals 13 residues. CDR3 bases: TGTGCCAGCAGCAGGACAGAAGGAAACACCATATATTTT. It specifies CASSRTEGNTIYF.

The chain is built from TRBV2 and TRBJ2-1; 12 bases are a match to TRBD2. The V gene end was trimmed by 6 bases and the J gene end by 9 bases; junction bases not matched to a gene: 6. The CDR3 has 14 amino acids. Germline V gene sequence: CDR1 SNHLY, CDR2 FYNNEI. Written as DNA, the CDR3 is TGTGCCAGCAGAGCCCTGACTAGCGGGGGTGAGCAGTTCTTC. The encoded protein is CASRALTSGGEQFF.

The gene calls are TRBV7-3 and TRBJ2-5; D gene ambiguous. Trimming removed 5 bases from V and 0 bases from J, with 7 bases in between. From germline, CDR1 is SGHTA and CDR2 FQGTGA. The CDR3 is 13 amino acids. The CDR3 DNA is TGTGCCAGCAGCCAAACGTACCAAGAGACCCAGTACTTC. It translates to CASSQTYQETQYF.

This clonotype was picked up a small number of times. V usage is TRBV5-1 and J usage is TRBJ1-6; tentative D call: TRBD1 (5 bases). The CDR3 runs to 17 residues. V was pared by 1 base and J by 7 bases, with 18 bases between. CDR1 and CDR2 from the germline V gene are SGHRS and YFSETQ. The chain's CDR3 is CASSLFTRGASNSPLHF. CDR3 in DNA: TGCGCCAGCAGCTTGTTTACCCGAGGGGCCAGCAATTCACCCCTCCACTTT.